These T cell receptor beta chains were read from a single sample in a study of CD8 T cells in ankylosing spondylitis. TCRdb independently ran MiXCR on the 5' RACE reads; one entry per CDR3 protein. The table shows around 480,000 distinct CDR3 sequences, with more than 15% occurring only once. The sequencing sample was made of blood, either unsorted or a sorted T cell fraction (not recorded which). Every receptor here comes from a male donor with ankylosing spondylitis. CDR3s include the opening cysteine and the closing phenylalanine or tryptophan. The order of the fields is clone size, V gene, D gene, J gene, CDR3 protein, CDR3 DNA. A D gene is named only where the DNA matches it firmly. Size is stated for part of the rows, as once, few or many counts, or as a class when the clone is expanded.

>-|TRBV19|TRBD1|TRBJ2-6
CASSMRQGAQSGANVLTF
TGTGCCAGTAGTATGAGACAGGGAGCCCAATCTGGGGCCAACGTCCTGACTTTC
>many|TRBV12-3/TRBV12-4|-|TRBJ1-6
CASSWGLRSPLHF
TGTGCCAGCAGTTGGGGGTTACGGTCACCCCTCCACTTT
>-|TRBV5-1|-|TRBJ1-1
CASSPYNSENTEAFF
TGCGCCAGCAGCCCATACAATAGTGAGAACACTGAAGCTTTCTTT
>-|TRBV4-3|-|TRBJ2-2
CASSQALKLLNTGELFF
TGCGCCAGCAGCCAAGCTTTGAAGCTGTTGAACACCGGGGAGCTGTTTTTT
>few|TRBV12-3/TRBV12-4|TRBD1|TRBJ1-1
CASRRDSHTEAFF
TGTGCCAGCAGAAGGGACAGCCACACTGAAGCTTTCTTT
>few|TRBV5-1|-|TRBJ2-3
CASLFRYSTDTQYF
TGCGCCAGCCTTTTCCGGTACAGCACAGATACGCAGTATTTT
>few|TRBV20-1|-|TRBJ2-1
CSLKTASSSYNEQFF
TGCAGCCTAAAGACAGCTTCGAGCTCCTACAATGAGCAGTTCTTC
>many|TRBV10-3|TRBD1|TRBJ1-2
CAISYVGQGSNGYTF
TGTGCCATCAGCTACGTGGGACAGGGGAGTAATGGCTACACCTTC
>few|TRBV11-3|TRBD1|TRBJ2-7
CASSLGQGLGEQYF
TGTGCCAGCAGCTTAGGACAGGGTCTCGGCGAGCAGTACTTC
>many|TRBV7-2|-|TRBJ2-1
CASSLSSEQFF
TGTGCCAGCAGCTTATCTAGTGAGCAGTTCTTC
>few|TRBV5-6|-|TRBJ1-2
CASSLAGWGRDYGYTF
TGTGCCAGCAGCTTGGCGGGCTGGGGAAGGGACTATGGCTACACCTTC
>few|TRBV7-9|-|TRBJ2-5
CASSPGTPRAQYF
TGTGCCAGCAGCCCCGGGACTCCCAGGGCCCAGTACTTC
>-|TRBV7-9|TRBD1|TRBJ1-1
CASSPGTGGRNTEAFF
TGTGCCAGCAGCCCCGGGACAGGGGGTAGGAACACTGAAGCTTTCTTT